This T cell receptor beta chain was obtained from a study of T cells expressing NK-cell markers. Germline assignment: CDR1 SGHNT and CDR2 YYREEE (reference sequence). The CDR3 covers 15 residues. From the 5' RACE reads, TCRdb lists one entry per CDR3 protein and no DNA. This listing includes roughly 150,000 distinct CDR3 sequences. The sequencing sample was made of blood T cells: a sorted CD56 or NKG2C T cell subset, CD4+ or CD8+ T cells, or bulk PBMC T cells (not recorded which). The chain is built from TRBV5-4 and TRBJ2-3; TCRdb picks TRBD1, but there is no DNA to check that call. This TCR was recovered from a man aged 18 to 69 in good health. CDR3 protein: CASSLAGESTDTQYF.